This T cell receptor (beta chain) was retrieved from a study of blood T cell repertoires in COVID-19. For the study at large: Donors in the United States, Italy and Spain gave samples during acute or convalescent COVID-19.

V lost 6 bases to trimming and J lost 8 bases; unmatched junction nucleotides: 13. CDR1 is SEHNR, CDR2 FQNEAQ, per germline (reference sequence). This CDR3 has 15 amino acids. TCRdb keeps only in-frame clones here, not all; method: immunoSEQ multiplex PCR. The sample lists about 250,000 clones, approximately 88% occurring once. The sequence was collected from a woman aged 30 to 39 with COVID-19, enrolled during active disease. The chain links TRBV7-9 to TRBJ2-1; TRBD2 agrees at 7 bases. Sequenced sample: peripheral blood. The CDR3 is CASSPAGPMVYEQFF. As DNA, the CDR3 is TGTGCCAGCAGTCCAGCGGGGCCGATGGTCTATGAGCAGTTCTTC.